This TCR beta chain is from a study of T cell therapy after organ transplantation. Study in general: A median of 1.92 x 10^8 CMV-specific T cells was infused in 2 to 6 doses. Whole-study findings and limits: Low CD8+ T cell yield possibly reduced coverage, hiding nonresponder expansions. Reconstitution after therapy seemingly combined transferred and product-undetected endogenous clonotypes.

Notes on this clone: Its antigen is unidentified.

Some clones are missing from TCRdb's copy, which holds only in-frame ones; the method was immunoSEQ multiplex PCR. The data show 50,000 or so clones, less than 95% seen once. Germline lookup yields CDR1 WSHSY and CDR2 SAAADI. Trimming took off 8 bases at V and 0 bases at J, with 16 bases between the two ends. The CDR3 is 15 amino acids. This sequence originates from a human patient who had received a solid organ transplant and had CMV disease. The chain is built from TRBV10-2 and TRBJ1-2, with D maybe TRBD1 (5 bases). The sequences come from CD8+ T cells from blood, collected before autologous CMV-specific T cell therapy. CDR3 coding DNA: TGCGCCAGCTGGGACGGGACGGAAGCTAACTATGGCTACACCTTC. Translation: CASWDGTEANYGYTF.